These 18 T cell receptor beta chains were sequenced from one sample in a study of T cell repertoires in cytomegalovirus infection. MiXCR was run by TCRdb on the reads, yielding one entry per CDR3 protein. The sample contains approximately 750,000 distinct CDR3 sequences, 35% to 45% of which appear only once. Material for sequencing was PBMCs. These receptors were collected from a human donor in good health (CMV status not recorded). Some clones in this sample may be carry-over from other donors' samples.

This chain joins TRBV6-6 and TRBJ1-4; TRBD1 might be the D (6 bases). This CDR3 is 16 amino acids long. Germline assignment: CDR1 MNHNY and CDR2 SVGAGI (reference sequence). The ends were cut back, 3 bases at V and 3 bases at J, with 14 bases in the middle. CDR3 region: CASSYTRGESNEKLFF. CDR3 nucleotide sequence: TGTGCCAGCAGTTATACCAGGGGCGAGTCTAATGAAAAACTGTTTTTT.

The sample holds a few counts of this clonotype. The chain uses TRBV24-1 and TRBJ2-1; 10 bases are shared with TRBD2. Germline V gene data show CDR1 as KGHDR and CDR2 as SFDVKD. The CDR3 has 16 amino acids. V lost 3 bases and J lost 8; bases outside the gene matches: 9. The CDR3: CATSDPSLAGDDEQFF. Here the CDR3 DNA reads TGTGCCACCAGTGATCCCAGTCTAGCGGGAGACGATGAGCAGTTCTTC.

Notes on this clonotype: A much bigger clone sits one base away, suggesting this may be a read error. V is TRBV7-8 and J is TRBJ2-1; weak D call: TRBD2 (6 bases). The length of the CDR3 is 17 residues. Germline CDR1 SGHVS, CDR2 FQNEAQ. Trimming took 5 bases from V and 8 from J, leaving 25 bases between them. The CDR3 bases are TGTGCCAGCAGCCCAGTCCCGGTACAGAGGGACTGGGATGAGCAGTTCTTC. Translated, it gives CASSPVPVQRDWDEQFF. Variable domain in full (rest from reference TRBV7-8 and TRBJ2-1): GAGVSQSPRYKVAKRGQDVALRCDPISGHVSLFWYQQALGQGPEFLTYFQNEAQLDKSGLPSDRFFAERPEGSVSTLKIQRTQQEDSAVYLCASSPVPVQRDWDEQFFGPGTRLTVL.

The genes are TRBV12-3 or TRBV12-4 and TRBJ2-7; 11 bases fit TRBD1. J was trimmed by 4 bases and V by 5 bases; bases with no gene match: 7. CDR3 length equals 15 residues. The CDR3 coding sequence is TGTGCCAGCAGTGCCTGGACAGGGGGCATTTACGAGCAGTACTTC. As protein: CASSAWTGGIYEQYF.

The sample holds a few counts of this clonotype. This rearrangement joins TRBV5-4 to TRBJ2-3; unclear D gene. V lost 0 bases and J 2 bases, leaving 10 bases between the germline ends. The V gene's germline CDR1 is SGHNT and CDR2 YYREEE (reference sequence). The CDR3 extends over 15 amino acids. The CDR3 DNA is TGTGCCAGCAGCTTGGCATTAGCTACCACAGATACGCAGTATTTT. Its translation: CASSLALATTDTQYF.

With respect to this clonotype: A read error may produce the germline difference seen at one junction end. The V gene is TRBV15, the J gene TRBJ1-4; the D gene is possibly TRBD1 (6 bases). The CDR3 contains 15 residues. Germline V CDR1 and CDR2: LNHNV, YYDKDF (reference sequence). CDR3 in amino acids: CDTVGGGQGNEKLFF. The DNA of the CDR3 is TGTGACACCGTAGGCGGGGGCCAGGGTAATGAAAAACTGTTTTTT.

The V gene is TRBV19, the J gene TRBJ1-6; no firm D call. This CDR3 has 15 residues. Germline lookup yields CDR1 LNHDA and CDR2 SQIVND (reference sequence). Trimming removed 10 bases from V and 7 bases from J, with 20 bases in between. This chain's CDR3 is CATKSAGAGNSPLHF. CDR3 nucleotides: TGTGCCACTAAGTCAGCGGGTGCGGGGAATTCACCCCTCCACTTT.

CDR3: CATSPDSPDRAITDTQYF. The CDR3 DNA follows: TGTGCCACCAGCCCCGACTCGCCCGACAGGGCGATCACAGATACGCAGTATTTT. J is TRBJ2-3 and V is TRBV15; TRBD1 aligns across 7 bases. CDR3 length: 18 residues. Germline CDR1 is LNHNV and CDR2 is YYDKDF (reference sequence). J was trimmed by 2 bases and V by 5 bases; bases with no gene match: 16. Using reference TRBV15 and TRBJ2-3 for the parts outside the CDR3, the full variable domain is DAMVIQNPRYQVTQFGKPVTLSCSQTLNHNVMYWYQQKSSQAPKLLFHYYDKDFNNEADTPDNFQSRRPNTSFCFLDIRSPGLGDTAMYLCATSPDSPDRAITDTQYFGPGTRLTVL.

CDR3 in DNA: TGTGCCAGCAGTGAAGCGGTGGAGGGGCCCCAAGAGACCCAGTACTTC. Its translation is CASSEAVEGPQETQYF. J is TRBJ2-5 and V is TRBV6-1, with a possible D match to TRBD2 (6 bases). There are 16 residues in the CDR3. The V end lost 0 bases, the J end lost 1 base, and 12 bases lay between the germline ends. The germline V gene has CDR1 MNHNS and CDR2 SASEGT.

The gene calls are TRBV5-1 and TRBJ2-3; 7 bases are shared with TRBD1. The CDR3 loop spans 16 amino acids. Germline assignment: CDR1 SGHRS and CDR2 YFSETQ. V lost 7 bases and J lost 2; bases outside the gene matches: 13. CDR3 region: CASSRGRGGNTDTQYF. The CDR3 region has the DNA TGCGCCAGCTCTCGAGGGAGAGGGGGCAACACAGATACGCAGTATTTT.

The rearrangement uses TRBV11-1 and TRBJ1-2; TRBD1 matches 8 bases. The CDR3 is 15 amino acids. Germline V gene data show CDR1 as SGHAT and CDR2 as FQDESV (reference sequence). V shed 4 bases, J shed 7 bases, and the junction held 11 bases outside the gene matches. CDR3 amino acids: CASSSEWTGNSGYTF. CDR3 bases: TGTGCCAGCAGCTCCGAGTGGACAGGGAATTCTGGCTACACCTTC.

In the case of this clonotype: This could be a read error, since a much larger clone is one nucleotide away. The chain carries TRBV11-2 and TRBJ2-3, with D perhaps matching TRBD2 (7 bases). Per the germline V gene, CDR1 is SGHAT and CDR2 is FQNNGV. The CDR3 has 15 amino acids. V was pared by 1 base and J by 10 bases, with 18 bases between. CDR3 bases: TGTGCCAGCAGCTTAGTTGGTGGGGGGGCGGATTCGCAGTATTTT. It is translated as CASSLVGGGADSQYF.

The chain carries TRBV6-6 and TRBJ1-2; D is possibly TRBD1 (5 bases). V was pared by 5 bases and J by 4 bases, with 14 bases between. This CDR3 is built from 14 residues. The germline CDR1 and CDR2 sequences are MNHNY and SVGAGI (reference sequence). The CDR3 is CASSLRRQFYGYTF. In nucleotides, the CDR3 is TGTGCCAGCAGTCTACGACGACAGTTCTATGGCTACACCTTC.

This clonotype was detected many times. The chain has TRBV7-9 and TRBJ2-1; D may be TRBD1 (5 bases). V lost 4 bases and J lost 7, with 26 bases in between. The CDR3 covers 18 residues. CDR1 and CDR2 (germline): SEHNR, FQNEAQ (reference sequence). CDR3 DNA: TGTGCCAGCAGCTCGCCCCAAGGGGCAGGTTTAATTGTGAATGAGCAGTTCTTC. Amino acid sequence: CASSSPQGAGLIVNEQFF.

The chain joins TRBV6-2 or TRBV6-3 to TRBJ1-2, with unresolved D. Germline-derived CDR1 and CDR2 are MNHEY and SVGEGT. The CDR3 is made up of 15 amino acids. V lost 4 bases and J lost 1, with 13 bases in between. CDR3 DNA: TGTGCCAGCAGTTTGTCGGGAGGAATTAACTATGGCTACACCTTC. Translated, it gives CASSLSGGINYGYTF.

This clonotype came up a few times. CDR3 residues: CSAHGQGTEAFF. CDR3 nucleotide sequence: TGCAGTGCGCATGGACAGGGAACCGAAGCTTTCTTT. The V call is TRBV20-1, the J call TRBJ1-1, with TRBD1 matching 8 bases. V lost 6 bases to trimming and J lost 8 bases; unmatched junction nucleotides: 8. Germline CDR1 reads DFQATT; CDR2 reads SNEGSKA (reference sequence). The CDR3 is 12 amino acids.

The gene calls are TRBV19 and TRBJ1-1; possible D gene TRBD1, 5 bases. Germline V CDR1 and CDR2: LNHDA, SQIVND (reference sequence). The CDR3 contains 15 residues. Trimming removed 5 bases from V and 0 bases from J, with 13 bases in between. The CDR3, as DNA: TGTGCCAGTAGTCGGAGGGCAGGGATGAACACTGAAGCTTTCTTT. Translated: CASSRRAGMNTEAFF.

The table lists this clonotype with many counts. V usage is TRBV7-2 and J usage is TRBJ2-1; 10 bases align to TRBD2. V gave up 5 bases and J gave up 3 bases; unmatched junction bases: 4. The CDR3 is 15 amino acids. CDR1 and CDR2 (germline): SGHTA, FQGNSA. The CDR3 DNA reads TGTGCCAGCAGCACCCGGACTAGCGGCTACAATGAGCAGTTCTTC. This encodes CASSTRTSGYNEQFF.